Below, 11 T cell receptor beta chains from the same sample are listed, as sequenced in a study of CD8 T cells in ankylosing spondylitis (TCRdb year 2017). Libraries were prepared through 5' RACE. The sequencer was an Illumina HiSeq 2500. TCRdb passed the public sequencing reads through fastp at Q25 and MiXCR, retaining productive beta sequences. Rows merge per CDR3 protein into single entries with the most common DNA and genes. For this sample the table gives 340,000 or so distinct CDR3 sequences, of which about 15% were detected only once. The ten largest account for about 1% of the sample. The specimen was blood, either unsorted or a sorted T cell fraction (not recorded which). Source of these receptors: a male donor with ankylosing spondylitis or in good health (not recorded which).

The sample holds many counts of this clonotype. The genes are TRBV5-1 and TRBJ1-4; D gene uncertain. CDR3 length: 15 amino acids. Trimming took off 0 bases at V and 0 bases at J, with 6 bases between the two ends. CDR1 and CDR2 from the germline V gene are SGHRS and YFSETQ. The CDR3 loop reads CASSLATATNEKLFF. The DNA for the CDR3 is TGCGCCAGCAGCTTGGCAACTGCAACTAATGAAAAACTGTTTTTT.

This clonotype has a handful of counts. The chain carries TRBV5-1 and TRBJ2-3; 8 bases align to TRBD1. J was trimmed by 4 bases and V by 4 bases; bases with no gene match: 5. Germline assignment: CDR1 SGHRS and CDR2 YFSETQ. This CDR3 comprises 14 residues. The CDR3: CASSKDRAADTQYF. DNA of the CDR3: TGCGCCAGCAGCAAGGACAGGGCCGCAGATACGCAGTATTTT.

The chain is built from TRBV12-3 or TRBV12-4 and TRBJ1-1, with D hard to call. The CDR3 spans 14 residues. V lost 5 bases and J lost 3, with 13 bases in between. CDR3 amino acids: CASSPSRGDTEAFF. The CDR3 region has the DNA TGTGCCAGCAGTCCCTCCCGCGGAGACACTGAAGCTTTCTTT.

The chain uses TRBV7-2 and TRBJ2-1; the match to TRBD2 covers 13 bases. This CDR3 contains 15 residues. Germline V CDR1 and CDR2: SGHTA, FQGNSA. V shed 5 bases, J shed 5 bases, and the junction held 3 bases outside the gene matches. The CDR3 DNA is TGTGCCAGCAGCACTAGCGGGGGGGCCGACAATGAGCAGTTCTTC. Its protein is CASSTSGGADNEQFF.

This clonotype came up a few times. The chain links TRBV25-1 to TRBJ1-6; D might be TRBD1 (5 bases). Between the trimmed V and J ends, which lost 3 bases and 4 bases, there was a span of 10 bases. This CDR3 has 15 amino acids. Germline lookup yields CDR1 MGHDK and CDR2 SYGVNS. In DNA form, the CDR3 reads TGTGCCAGCAGTGAGGCAGGGCTGTATAATTCACCCCTCCACTTT. It encodes CASSEAGLYNSPLHF.

The chain joins TRBV4-2 to TRBJ2-5; possibly TRBD2 for D (6 bases). Germline V gives CDR1 LGHNA, CDR2 YNFKEQ. V dropped 0 bases and J dropped 6 bases, with 26 bases sitting between them. The CDR3 has 19 residues. DNA for the CDR3: TGTGCCAGCAGCCAAGACAGAGCGGGCGGGGTAACTGGGCATAAGACCCAGTACTTC. Its protein is CASSQDRAGGVTGHKTQYF.

This clonotype has more than one count but fewer than ten. The V and J genes are TRBV12-3 or TRBV12-4 and TRBJ1-1; D uncertain. V lost 1 base, J lost 9 bases, and 9 bases lay in between. This CDR3 has 12 residues. CDR3 sequence: CASSLDQVQAFF. The CDR3 DNA follows: TGTGCCAGCAGTTTAGATCAAGTACAAGCTTTCTTT.

The gene calls are TRBV4-1 and TRBJ2-2; 10 nucleotides agree with TRBD2. The ends lost 0 bases at V and 9 bases at J; junction bases unmatched: 1. This CDR3 is built from 14 residues. Germline values: CDR1 MGHRA, CDR2 YSYEKL. CDR3 residues: CASSQELAGRELFF. DNA of the CDR3: TGCGCCAGCAGCCAAGAACTAGCGGGGAGGGAGCTGTTTTTT.

The gene calls are TRBV7-6 and TRBJ1-5; 10 positions agree with TRBD1. The CDR3 totals 14 residues. Germline assignment: CDR1 SGHVS and CDR2 FNYEAQ. The trim removed 0 bases at V and 8 bases at J, leaving 1 base unmatched. The CDR3 region has the DNA TGTGCCAGCAGCTTAGCGACAGGGGGCGAGCCCCAGCATTTT. Amino acid sequence: CASSLATGGEPQHF.

This clonotype was seen only a few times. This chain uses TRBV21-1 with TRBJ1-4; the table gives TRBD1 as D, unverified against the DNA. TRBV21-1 is termed a pseudogene. CDR3 size: 17 residues. The CDR3 spells CASSAGQGGPPNEKLFF. CDR3 nucleotide sequence: TGTGCCAGCAGCGCAGGACAGGGGGGGCCTCCTAATGAAAAACTGTTTTTT.

In its sample, this clonotype was seen many times. This chain uses TRBV9 with TRBJ1-5; 9 bases fit TRBD1. There are 15 residues in the CDR3. After removal of 2 bases from V and 6 bases from J, the junction contained 6 bases not matched to a gene. Germline V CDR1 and CDR2: SGDLS, YYNGEE. CDR3 protein: CASSVETGGGQPQHF. CDR3 DNA: TGTGCCAGCAGCGTGGAGACAGGGGGAGGTCAGCCCCAGCATTTT.